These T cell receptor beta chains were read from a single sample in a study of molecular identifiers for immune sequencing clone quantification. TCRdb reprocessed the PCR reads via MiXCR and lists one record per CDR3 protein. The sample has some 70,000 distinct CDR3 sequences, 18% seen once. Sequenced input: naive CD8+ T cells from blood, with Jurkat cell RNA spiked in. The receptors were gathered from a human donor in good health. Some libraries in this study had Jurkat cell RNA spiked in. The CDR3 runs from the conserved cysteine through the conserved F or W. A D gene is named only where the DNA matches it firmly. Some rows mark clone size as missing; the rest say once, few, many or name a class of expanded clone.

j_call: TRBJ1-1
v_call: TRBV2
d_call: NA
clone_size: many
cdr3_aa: CASSEWRATEAFF
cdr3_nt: TGTGCCAGCAGTGAGTGGAGGGCTACTGAAGCTTTCTTT

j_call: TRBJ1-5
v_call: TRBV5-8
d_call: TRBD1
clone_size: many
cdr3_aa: CASSFTGGVQPQHF
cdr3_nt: TGTGCCAGCAGCTTTACAGGGGGCGTACAGCCCCAGCATTTT

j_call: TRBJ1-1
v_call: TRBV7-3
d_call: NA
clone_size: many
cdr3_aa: CASSLPGQPEAFF
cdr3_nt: TGTGCCAGCAGCTTACCAGGACAGCCTGAAGCTTTCTTT

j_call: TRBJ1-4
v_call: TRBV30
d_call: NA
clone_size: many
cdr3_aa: CAWSVRGGWYEKLFF
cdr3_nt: TGTGCCTGGAGTGTACGAGGAGGGTGGTACGAAAAACTGTTTTTT

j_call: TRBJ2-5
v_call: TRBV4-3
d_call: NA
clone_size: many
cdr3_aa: CASSQVSMGVETQYF
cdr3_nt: TGCGCCAGCAGCCAAGTCTCCATGGGGGTAGAGACCCAGTACTTC

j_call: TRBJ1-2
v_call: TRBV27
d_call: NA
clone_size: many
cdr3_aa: CASRLTGNYGYTF
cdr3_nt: TGTGCCAGCAGGCTTACAGGGAACTATGGCTACACCTTC

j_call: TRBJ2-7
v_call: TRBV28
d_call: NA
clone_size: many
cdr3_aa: CASSLRTYYEQYF
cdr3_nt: TGTGCCAGCAGTTTGAGGACTTACTACGAGCAGTACTTC

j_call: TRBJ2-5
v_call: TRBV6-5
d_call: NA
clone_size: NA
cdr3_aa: CASSGSGTTWGTQYF
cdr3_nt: TGTGCCAGCAGTGGATCCGGGACAACCTGGGGGACCCAGTACTTC

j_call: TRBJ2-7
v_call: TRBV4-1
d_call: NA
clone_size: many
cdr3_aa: CASSQDFPGSSYEQYF
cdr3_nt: TGCGCCAGCAGCCAAGATTTTCCGGGATCCTCCTACGAGCAGTACTTC

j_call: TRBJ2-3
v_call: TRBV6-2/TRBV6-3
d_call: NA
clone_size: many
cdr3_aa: CASSYSSGQTNTDTQYF
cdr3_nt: TGTGCCAGCAGTTACTCTAGTGGGCAGACCAACACAGATACGCAGTATTTT

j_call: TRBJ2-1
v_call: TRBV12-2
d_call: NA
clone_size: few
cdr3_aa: CALGAVSYNEQFF
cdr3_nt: TGTGCACTCGGAGCGGTGTCCTACAATGAGCAGTTCTTC

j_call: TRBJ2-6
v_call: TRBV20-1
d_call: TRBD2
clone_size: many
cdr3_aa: CSATGTSAPSGANVLTF
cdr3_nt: TGCAGTGCAACCGGGACTAGCGCCCCCTCTGGGGCCAACGTCCTGACTTTC

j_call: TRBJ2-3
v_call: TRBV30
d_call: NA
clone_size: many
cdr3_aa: CAWSVLEVRGTDTQYF
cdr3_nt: TGTGCCTGGAGTGTTCTGGAGGTTAGGGGCACAGATACGCAGTATTTT

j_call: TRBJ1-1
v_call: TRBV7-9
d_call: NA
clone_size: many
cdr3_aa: CASGRTMNTEAFF
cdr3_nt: TGTGCCAGTGGACGGACTATGAACACTGAAGCTTTCTTT

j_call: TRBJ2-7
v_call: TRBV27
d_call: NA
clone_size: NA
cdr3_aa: CASSSSGTVLYEQYF
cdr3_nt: TGTGCCAGCAGTTCCTCCGGGACCGTTCTTTACGAGCAGTACTTC

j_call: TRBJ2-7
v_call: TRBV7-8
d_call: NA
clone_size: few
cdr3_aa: CASSSARLDPLGRALYEQYF
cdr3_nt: TGTGCCAGCAGCTCCGCGCGACTGGATCCCCTCGGACGGGCGTTGTACGAGCAGTACTTC

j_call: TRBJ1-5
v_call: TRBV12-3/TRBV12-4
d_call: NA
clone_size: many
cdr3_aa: CASSLTGLQPQHF
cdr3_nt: TGTGCCAGCAGTTTAACAGGCCTCCAGCCCCAGCATTTT

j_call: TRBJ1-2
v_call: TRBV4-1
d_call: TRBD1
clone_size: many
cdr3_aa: CASSQGRAGGFYGYTF
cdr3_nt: TGCGCCAGCAGCCAAGGGAGGGCAGGGGGCTTCTATGGCTACACCTTC

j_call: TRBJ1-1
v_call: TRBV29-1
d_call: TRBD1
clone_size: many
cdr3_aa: CSVVHQGAGEAFF
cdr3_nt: TGCAGCGTTGTACACCAGGGGGCCGGTGAAGCTTTCTTT

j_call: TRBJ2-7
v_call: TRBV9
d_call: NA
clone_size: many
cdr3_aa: CASSAGTQLYEQYF
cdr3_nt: TGTGCCAGCAGCGCCGGGACACAGCTCTACGAGCAGTACTTC

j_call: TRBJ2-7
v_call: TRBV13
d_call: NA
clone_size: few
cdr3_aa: CASSGWVGDEQYF
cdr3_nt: TGTGCCAGCAGCGGTTGGGTGGGGGACGAGCAGTACTTC

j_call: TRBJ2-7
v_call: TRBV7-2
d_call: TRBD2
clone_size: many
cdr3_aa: CASSAITSGGPYEQYF
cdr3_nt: TGTGCCAGCAGCGCCATCACTAGCGGAGGGCCCTACGAGCAGTACTTC

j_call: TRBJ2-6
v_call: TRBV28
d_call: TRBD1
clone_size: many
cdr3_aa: CASSPIGGHGSGANVLTF
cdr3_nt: TGTGCCAGCAGTCCCATAGGGGGCCATGGCTCTGGGGCCAACGTCCTGACTTTC

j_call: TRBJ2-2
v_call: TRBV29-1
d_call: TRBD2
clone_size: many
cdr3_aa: CSVELAGVETGELFF
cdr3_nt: TGCAGCGTTGAACTAGCGGGAGTAGAGACCGGGGAGCTGTTTTTT

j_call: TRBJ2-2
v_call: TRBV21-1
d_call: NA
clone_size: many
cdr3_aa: CASSKEEREGHNGELFF
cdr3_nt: TGTGCCAGCAGCAAAGAGGAGCGGGAGGGCCATAACGGGGAGCTGTTTTTT

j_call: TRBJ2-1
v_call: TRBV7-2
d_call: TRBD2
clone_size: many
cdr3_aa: CASSSPRSGRAGNEQFF
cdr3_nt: TGTGCCAGCAGCTCCCCGCGAAGCGGGAGGGCCGGGAATGAGCAGTTCTTC

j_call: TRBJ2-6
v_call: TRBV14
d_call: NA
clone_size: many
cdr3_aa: CASSPRDTRWGANVLTF
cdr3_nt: TGTGCCAGCAGCCCTAGGGACACCCGCTGGGGGGCCAACGTCCTGACTTTC